The 2 T cell receptor beta chains presented below share a single source sample, sequenced in a study of T cell changes during pregnancy in multiple sclerosis. Sequencing used immunoSEQ multiplex PCR; TCRdb keeps in-frame clones, though not all of them. The sample shows about 110,000 clones, more than 85% of them seen only once. Specimen: peripheral blood, collected after pregnancy. Receptor source: a female donor with multiple sclerosis, enrolled in a pregnancy study.

The chain recombines TRBV18 with TRBJ1-2; no definite D call. CDR1 is KGHSH and CDR2 is LQKENI in the germline V gene. Trimming pared 6 bases from V and 4 bases from J, leaving 15 bases between. This CDR3 contains 14 residues. The CDR3 sequence is CASSPENEVYGYTF. The DNA for the CDR3 is TGTGCCAGCTCTCCCGAAAACGAGGTCTATGGCTACACCTTC.

This rearrangement joins TRBV15 to TRBJ2-3; 14 positions agree with TRBD2. With V trimmed by 0 bases and J by 1 base, 6 bases remained unmatched. The CDR3 has 19 amino acids. CDR1 and CDR2 (germline): LNHNV, YYDKDF (reference sequence). Here the CDR3 reads CATSRELGLAGEGTDTQYF. The DNA of the CDR3 is TGTGCCACCAGCAGAGAACTGGGACTAGCGGGGGAGGGCACAGATACGCAGTATTTT.